This T cell receptor (beta chain) comes out of a study of cytomegalovirus exposure and HLA in healthy donors. General study results and limits: According to an earlier analysis, most TCR beta V segments yielded productive rearrangements about 87% or about 30% of the time. High specificity and sensitivity for cytomegalovirus status were reported for the classifier.

This clone was seen more than once but under ten times. Antigen specificity is unknown. The PCR used 60 Vbeta and 13 Jbeta primers. Method: immunoSEQ multiplex PCR; TCRdb's copy keeps in-frame clones and lacks some. The sample has 150,000 to 200,000 clones; roughly 75% are singletons. The CDR3 contains 14 residues. Germline V gives CDR1 MNHNY, CDR2 SVGAGI (reference sequence). The germline V and J ends were trimmed by 4 bases and 0 bases, with 10 bases remaining between them. This clonotype was sampled from a man aged 35-49 years in good health and CMV-seronegative. The chain joins TRBV6-6 to TRBJ2-7; D not certain. Specimen: PBMCs. DNA of the CDR3: TGTGCCAGCAGTTGGTCTGAGAGCTCCTACGAGCAGTACTTC. Protein sequence: CASSWSESSYEQYF.